The clone carrying this T cell receptor beta chain was recorded once. The antigen is not known. These data originate in a study of CD8+ T cells in alopecia areata. General observations from the study: Sequencing of scalp tissue also captures the resident alphabeta T cells of normal skin.

Following RNA extraction, reverse transcription yielded cDNA that acted as the sequencing template. Clones were sequenced by immunoSEQ multiplex PCR, and TCRdb holds only the in-frame ones, with some missing. The data contain around 160,000 clones, 47% of them seen just once; the ten biggest clones take up about 6.3%. The germline V gene has CDR1 SQVTM and CDR2 ANQGSEA. V was clipped by 2 bases and J by 2 bases; unmatched bases: 2. CDR3 length: 13 residues. This clonotype was obtained from a human donor with alopecia areata. The J gene is TRBJ2-7, the V gene TRBV29-1; 8 bases line up with TRBD1. The sample was CD4+ T cells sorted from blood. The CDR3, as DNA: TGCAGCGTTGAATTGGACAGGGCCTACGAGCAGTACTTC. This translates into CSVELDRAYEQYF.